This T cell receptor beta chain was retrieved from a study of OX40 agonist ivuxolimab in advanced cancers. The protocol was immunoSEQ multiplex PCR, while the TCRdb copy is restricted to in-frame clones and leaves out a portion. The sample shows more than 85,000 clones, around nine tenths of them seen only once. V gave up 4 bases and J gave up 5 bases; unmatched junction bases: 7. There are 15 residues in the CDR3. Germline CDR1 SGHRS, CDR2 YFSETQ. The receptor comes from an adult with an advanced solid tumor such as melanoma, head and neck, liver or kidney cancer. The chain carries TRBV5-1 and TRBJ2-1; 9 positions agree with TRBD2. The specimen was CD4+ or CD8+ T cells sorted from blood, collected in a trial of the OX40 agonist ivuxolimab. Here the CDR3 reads CASSKSGRIDNEQFF. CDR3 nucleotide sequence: TGCGCCAGCAGCAAAAGCGGGAGGATTGACAATGAGCAGTTCTTC.